This TCR beta chain was sequenced for a study of T cells in Graves' hyperthyroidism and ophthalmopathy. RNA transcripts provided the source from which TCR beta CDR3 regions were amplified. HTBI primers drove first-round RT-PCR of the TCR CDR3. Using its own MiXCR run on the multiplex PCR reads, TCRdb lists one record per CDR3 protein. The table lists around 350,000 distinct CDR3 sequences, about 20% of them singletons. This clonotype was seen at least ten times. The CDR3 runs 14 residues. Trimming pared 3 bases from V and 6 bases from J, leaving 14 bases between. This receptor was obtained from a woman in her late teens or twenties with Graves' hyperthyroidism. The chain uses TRBV12-3 or TRBV12-4 and TRBJ2-5; no firm D call. The sample comprised blood. This CDR3 reads CASSLSAIAKTQYF. The CDR3 coding sequence is TGTGCCAGCAGTTTGTCGGCGATCGCAAAGACCCAGTACTTC.